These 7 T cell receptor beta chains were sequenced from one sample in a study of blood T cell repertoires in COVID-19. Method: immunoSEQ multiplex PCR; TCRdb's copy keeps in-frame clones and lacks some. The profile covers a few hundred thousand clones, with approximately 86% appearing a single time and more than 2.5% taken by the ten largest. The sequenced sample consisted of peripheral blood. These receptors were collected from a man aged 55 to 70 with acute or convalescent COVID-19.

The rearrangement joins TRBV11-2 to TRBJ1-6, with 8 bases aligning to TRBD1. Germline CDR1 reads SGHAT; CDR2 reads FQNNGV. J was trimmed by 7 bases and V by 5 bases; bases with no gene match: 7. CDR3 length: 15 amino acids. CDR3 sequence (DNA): TGTGCCAGCAGCAACCCGACAGGGGTAAATTCACCCCTCCACTTT. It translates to CASSNPTGVNSPLHF.

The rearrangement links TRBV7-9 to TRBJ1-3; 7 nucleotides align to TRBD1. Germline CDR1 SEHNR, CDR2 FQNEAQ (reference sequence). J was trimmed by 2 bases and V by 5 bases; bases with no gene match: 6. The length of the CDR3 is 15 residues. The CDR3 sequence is CASSRQGIAGNTIYF. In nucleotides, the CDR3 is TGTGCCAGCAGCAGACAGGGAATCGCTGGAAACACCATATATTTT.

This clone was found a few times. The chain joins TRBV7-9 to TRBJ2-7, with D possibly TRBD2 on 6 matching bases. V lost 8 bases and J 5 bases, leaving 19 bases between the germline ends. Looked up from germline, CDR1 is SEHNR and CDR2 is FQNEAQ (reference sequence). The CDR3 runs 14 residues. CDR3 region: CASPDAAGRNEQYF. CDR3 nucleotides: TGTGCCAGCCCGGACGCAGCGGGCCGCAACGAGCAGTACTTC.

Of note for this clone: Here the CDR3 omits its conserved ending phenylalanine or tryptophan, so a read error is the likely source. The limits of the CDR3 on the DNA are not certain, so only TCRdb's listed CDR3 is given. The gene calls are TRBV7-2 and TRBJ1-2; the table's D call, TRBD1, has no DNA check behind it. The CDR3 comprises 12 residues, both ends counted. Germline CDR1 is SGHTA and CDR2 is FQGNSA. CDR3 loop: CASSPIGGLGQV.

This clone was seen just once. The CDR3 protein is CASSLDRAGGANTGELFF. CDR3 in DNA: TGTGCCAGCAGCTTAGATCGCGCGGGGGGGGCGAACACCGGGGAGCTGTTTTTT. The V call is TRBV11-3, the J call TRBJ2-2, with 9 bases that match TRBD2. CDR1 and CDR2 (germline): SGHNT, YENEEA. CDR3 length: 18 residues. Germline trimming cut 0 bases from V and 0 bases from J; bases unmatched to any gene: 5.

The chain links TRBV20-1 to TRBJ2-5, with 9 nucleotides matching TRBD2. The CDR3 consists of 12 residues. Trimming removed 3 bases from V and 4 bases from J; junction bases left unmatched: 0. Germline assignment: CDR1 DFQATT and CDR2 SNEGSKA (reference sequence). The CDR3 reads CSASSGGETQYF. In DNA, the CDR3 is TGCAGTGCTAGTAGCGGGGGAGAGACCCAGTACTTC.

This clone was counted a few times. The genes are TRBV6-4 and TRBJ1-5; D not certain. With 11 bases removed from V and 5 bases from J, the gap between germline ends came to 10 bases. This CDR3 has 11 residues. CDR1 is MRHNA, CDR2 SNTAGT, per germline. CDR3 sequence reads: CAQQADQPQHF. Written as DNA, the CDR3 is TGTGCCCAGCAAGCGGATCAGCCCCAGCATTTT.